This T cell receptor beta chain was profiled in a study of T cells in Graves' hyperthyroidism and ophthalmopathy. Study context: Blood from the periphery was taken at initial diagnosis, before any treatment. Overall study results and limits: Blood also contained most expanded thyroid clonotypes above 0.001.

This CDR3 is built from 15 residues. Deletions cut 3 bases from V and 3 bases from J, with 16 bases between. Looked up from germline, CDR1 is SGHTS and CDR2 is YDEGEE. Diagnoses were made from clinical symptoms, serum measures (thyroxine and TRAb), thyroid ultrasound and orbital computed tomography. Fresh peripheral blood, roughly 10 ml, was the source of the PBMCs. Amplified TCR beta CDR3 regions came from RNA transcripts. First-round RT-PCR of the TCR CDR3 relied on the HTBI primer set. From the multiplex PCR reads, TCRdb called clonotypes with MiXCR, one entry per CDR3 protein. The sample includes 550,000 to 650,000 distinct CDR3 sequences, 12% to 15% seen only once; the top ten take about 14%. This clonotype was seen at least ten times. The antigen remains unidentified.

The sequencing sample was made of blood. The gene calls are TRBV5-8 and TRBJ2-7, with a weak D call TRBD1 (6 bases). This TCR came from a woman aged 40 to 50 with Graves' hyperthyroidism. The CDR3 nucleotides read TGTGCCAGCAGCTCAGCCCGGGACATCAACTACGAGCAGTACTTC. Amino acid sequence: CASSSARDINYEQYF.